Included here is one T cell receptor (beta chain) sequence, with context. Original analysis: From reference gene primer amplification, estimates of nucleated cell counts were derived. The method was immunoSEQ multiplex PCR; TCRdb's version includes in-frame clones alone and lacks a portion of them. Clone size and the V and J calls come from that table; the DNA yielded D and trimming. The data hold 300,000 to 400,000 clones, with over 75% observed a single time. The record originates from a study of blood T cell repertoires in COVID-19. Whole-study context: The samples span acute and convalescent COVID-19 from the United States, Italy and Spain. T cells, B-cell-depleted T cells, or PBMCs supplied cDNA or gDNA.

V lost 0 bases and J 4 bases, leaving 7 bases between the germline ends. There are 13 residues in the CDR3. Germline assignment: CDR1 SGDLS and CDR2 YYNGEE. This TCR came from a woman aged 45-65 years who had recovered from COVID-19. The rearrangement links TRBV9 to TRBJ1-2; TRBD1 is a possible D gene (5 bases). The sample taken for sequencing was peripheral blood. CDR3 protein: CASSVGTRYGYTF. CDR3 in DNA: TGTGCCAGCAGCGTAGGGACACGCTATGGCTACACCTTC.